This T cell receptor beta chain was captured in a study of CD8+ T cells in alopecia areata. Study as a whole: Oral tofacitinib, 5 to 10 mg twice daily, was given in an open-label trial. Study-wide findings and caveats: As there was one nonresponder, how baseline CD8+ expansion relates to response remains uncertain.

This clone was observed a single time. Its antigen remains unknown. V shed 2 bases and J shed 0 bases, with 11 bases lying between them. The CDR3 runs to 16 residues. Germline CDR1 SGHVS, CDR2 FQNEAQ. cDNA serving as the sequencing template came from extracted, reverse transcribed RNA. Only in-frame clones appear in the TCRdb table, and some are missing; sequencing was by immunoSEQ multiplex PCR. The table shows roughly 170,000 clones, with 58% occurring only once. As for treatment: oral pan-JAK inhibitor, 5-10 mg twice daily. Researchers took lesional scalp punch biopsies and peripheral blood from people who were alopecia areata patients.

The sequence was obtained from a human donor with alopecia areata. The sample here was CD8+ T cells sorted from blood, taken at week 24, from a patient treated with tofacitinib. This chain connects TRBV7-8 to TRBJ2-4; D unclear. The CDR3 here is CASSLLGNRAKNIQYF. The CDR3 nucleotides are TGTGCCAGCAGCTTATTGGGTAACCGAGCCAAAAACATTCAGTACTTC.